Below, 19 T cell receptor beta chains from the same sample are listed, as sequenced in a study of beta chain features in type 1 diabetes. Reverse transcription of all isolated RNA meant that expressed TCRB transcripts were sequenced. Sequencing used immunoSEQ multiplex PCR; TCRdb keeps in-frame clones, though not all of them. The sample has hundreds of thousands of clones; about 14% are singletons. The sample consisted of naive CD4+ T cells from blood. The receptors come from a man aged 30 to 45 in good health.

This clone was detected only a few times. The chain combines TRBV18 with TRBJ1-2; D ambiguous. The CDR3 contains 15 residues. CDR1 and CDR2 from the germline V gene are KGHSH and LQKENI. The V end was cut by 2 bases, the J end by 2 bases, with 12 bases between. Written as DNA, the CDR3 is TGTGCCAGCTCACCATTAGTAGGGAACAACTATGGCTACACCTTC. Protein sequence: CASSPLVGNNYGYTF.

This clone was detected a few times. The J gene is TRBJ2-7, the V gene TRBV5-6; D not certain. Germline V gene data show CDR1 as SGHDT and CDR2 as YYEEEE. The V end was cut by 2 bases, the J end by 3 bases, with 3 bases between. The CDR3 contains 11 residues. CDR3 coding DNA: TGTGCCAGCAGCTTTGGCTACGAGCAGTACGTC. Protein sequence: CASSFGYEQYV.

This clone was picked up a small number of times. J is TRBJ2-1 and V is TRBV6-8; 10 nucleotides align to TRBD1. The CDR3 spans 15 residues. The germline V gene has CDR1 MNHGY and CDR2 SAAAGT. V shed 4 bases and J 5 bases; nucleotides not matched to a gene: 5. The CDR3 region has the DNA TGTGCCAGCAGTTCCGGGACAGGGGCGAACAATGAGCAGTTCTTC. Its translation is CASSSGTGANNEQFF.

The CDR3 is CASSSPGAQNIQYF. CDR3 bases: TGTGCCAGCAGCTCCCCAGGGGCCCAAAACATTCAGTACTTC. This chain joins TRBV7-2 and TRBJ2-4; a possible D gene is TRBD1 (6 bases). With 4 bases removed from V and 5 bases from J, the gap between germline ends came to 12 bases. Germline lookup yields CDR1 SGHTA and CDR2 FQGNSA. The CDR3 spans 14 residues.

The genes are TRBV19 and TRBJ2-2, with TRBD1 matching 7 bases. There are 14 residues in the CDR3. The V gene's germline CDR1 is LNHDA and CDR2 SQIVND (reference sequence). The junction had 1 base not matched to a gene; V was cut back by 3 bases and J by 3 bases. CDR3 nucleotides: TGTGCCAGTAGTATGACAGGGTACACCGGGGAGCTGTTTTTT. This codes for CASSMTGYTGELFF.

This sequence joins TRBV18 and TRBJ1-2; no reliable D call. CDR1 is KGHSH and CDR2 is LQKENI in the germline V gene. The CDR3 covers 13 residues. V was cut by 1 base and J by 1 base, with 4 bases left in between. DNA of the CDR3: TGTGCCAGCTCACCACAGGATAACTATGGCTACACCTTC. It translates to CASSPQDNYGYTF.

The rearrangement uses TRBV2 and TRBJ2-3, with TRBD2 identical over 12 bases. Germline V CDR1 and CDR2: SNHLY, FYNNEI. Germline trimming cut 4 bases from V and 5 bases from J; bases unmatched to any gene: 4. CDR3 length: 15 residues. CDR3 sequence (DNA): TGTGCCAGCAGTGGGACTAGCGGGGCGATAGATACGCAGTATTTT. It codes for CASSGTSGAIDTQYF. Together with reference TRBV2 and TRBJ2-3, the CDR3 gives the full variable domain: EPEVTQTPSHQVTQMGQEVILRCVPISNHLYFYWYRQILGQKVEFLVSFYNNEISEKSEIFDDQFSVERPDGSNFTLKIRSTKLEDSAMYFCASSGTSGAIDTQYFGPGTRLTVL.

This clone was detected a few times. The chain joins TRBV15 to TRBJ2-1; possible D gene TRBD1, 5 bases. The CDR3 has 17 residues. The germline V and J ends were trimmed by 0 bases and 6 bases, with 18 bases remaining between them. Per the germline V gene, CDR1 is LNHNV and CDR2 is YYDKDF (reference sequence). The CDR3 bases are TGTGCCACCAGCAGAGAGACGGACATCCGAACGCGCAATGAGCAGTTCTTC. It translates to CATSRETDIRTRNEQFF.

The CDR3 DNA follows: TGTGCCAGCAGCCAGGATTCTGGGGCCAACGTCCTGACTTTC. Translation: CASSQDSGANVLTF. The chain carries TRBV4-2 and TRBJ2-6; D call uncertain. The CDR3 is made up of 14 amino acids. From germline, CDR1 is LGHNA and CDR2 YNFKEQ. V was shortened by 3 bases and J by 1 base, with 4 bases between the two germline ends.

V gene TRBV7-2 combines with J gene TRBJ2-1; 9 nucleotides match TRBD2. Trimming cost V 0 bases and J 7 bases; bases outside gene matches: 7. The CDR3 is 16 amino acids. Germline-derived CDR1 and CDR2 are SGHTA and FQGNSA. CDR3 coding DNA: TGTGCCAGCAGCTTAGCTGAGCGGGGGGTTCGGAATGAGCAGTTCTTC. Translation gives CASSLAERGVRNEQFF. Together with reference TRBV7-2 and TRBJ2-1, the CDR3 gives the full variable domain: GAGVSQSPSNKVTEKGKDVELRCDPISGHTALYWYRQSLGQGLEFLIYFQGNSAPDKSGLPSDRFSAERTGGSVSTLTIQRTQQEDSAVYLCASSLAERGVRNEQFFGPGTRLTVL.

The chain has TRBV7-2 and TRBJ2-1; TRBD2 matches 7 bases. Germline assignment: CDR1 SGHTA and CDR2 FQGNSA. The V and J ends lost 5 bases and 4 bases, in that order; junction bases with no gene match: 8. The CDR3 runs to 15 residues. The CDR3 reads CASSRQAGIYNEQFF. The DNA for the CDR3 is TGTGCCAGCAGCCGTCAAGCGGGAATTTACAATGAGCAGTTCTTC.

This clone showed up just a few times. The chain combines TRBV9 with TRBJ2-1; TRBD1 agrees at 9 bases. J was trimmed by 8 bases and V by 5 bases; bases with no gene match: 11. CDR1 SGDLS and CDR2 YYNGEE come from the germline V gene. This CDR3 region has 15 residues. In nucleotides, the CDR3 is TGTGCCAGCAGACCGGGGACAGGGCGCATGGATGAGCAGTTCTTC. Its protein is CASRPGTGRMDEQFF.

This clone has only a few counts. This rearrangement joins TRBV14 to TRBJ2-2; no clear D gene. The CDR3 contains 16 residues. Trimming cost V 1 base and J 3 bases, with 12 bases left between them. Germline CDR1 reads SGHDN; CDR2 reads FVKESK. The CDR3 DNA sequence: TGTGCCAGCAGCCAAGTTCGATCGAGACACACCGGGGAGCTGTTTTTT. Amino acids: CASSQVRSRHTGELFF.

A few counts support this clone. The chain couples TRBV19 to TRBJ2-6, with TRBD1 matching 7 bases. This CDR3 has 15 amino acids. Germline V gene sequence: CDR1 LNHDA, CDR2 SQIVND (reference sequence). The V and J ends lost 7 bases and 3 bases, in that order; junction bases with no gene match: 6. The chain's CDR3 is CASTAQGDGANVLTF. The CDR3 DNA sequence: TGTGCCAGTACCGCTCAGGGGGATGGGGCCAACGTCCTGACTTTC. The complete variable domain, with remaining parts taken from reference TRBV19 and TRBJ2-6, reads DGGITQSPKYLFRKEGQNVTLSCEQNLNHDAMYWYRQDPGQGLRLIYYSQIVNDFQKGDIAEGYSVSREKKESFPLTVTSAQKNPTAFYLCASTAQGDGANVLTFGAGSRLTVL.

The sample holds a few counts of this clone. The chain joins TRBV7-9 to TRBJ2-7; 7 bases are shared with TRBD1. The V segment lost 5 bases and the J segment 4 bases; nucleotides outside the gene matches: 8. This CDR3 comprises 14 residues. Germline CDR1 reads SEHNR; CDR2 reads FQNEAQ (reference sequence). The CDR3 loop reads CASSQQGGGYEQYV. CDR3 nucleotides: TGTGCCAGCAGCCAGCAAGGGGGCGGATACGAGCAGTACGTC.

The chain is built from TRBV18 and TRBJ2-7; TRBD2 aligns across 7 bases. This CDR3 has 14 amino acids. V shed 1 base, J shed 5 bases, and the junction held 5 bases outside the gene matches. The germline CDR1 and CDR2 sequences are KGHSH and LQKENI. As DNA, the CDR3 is TGTGCCAGCTCACCACTTCTTACTAGCGACGAGCAGTACGTC. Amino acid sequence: CASSPLLTSDEQYV.

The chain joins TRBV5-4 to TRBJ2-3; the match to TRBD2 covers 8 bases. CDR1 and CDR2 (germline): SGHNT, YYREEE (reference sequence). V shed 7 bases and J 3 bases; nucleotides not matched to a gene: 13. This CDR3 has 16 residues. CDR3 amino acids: CASGNGGAERTDTQYF. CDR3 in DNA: TGTGCCAGCGGAAACGGGGGGGCCGAAAGAACAGATACGCAGTATTTT.

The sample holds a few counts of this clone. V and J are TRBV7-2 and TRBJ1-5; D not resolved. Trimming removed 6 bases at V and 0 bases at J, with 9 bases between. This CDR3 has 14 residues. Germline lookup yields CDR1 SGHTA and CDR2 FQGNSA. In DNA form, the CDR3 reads TGTGCCAGCAGTTCTACAAATAGCAATCAGCCCCAGCATTTT. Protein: CASSSTNSNQPQHF.

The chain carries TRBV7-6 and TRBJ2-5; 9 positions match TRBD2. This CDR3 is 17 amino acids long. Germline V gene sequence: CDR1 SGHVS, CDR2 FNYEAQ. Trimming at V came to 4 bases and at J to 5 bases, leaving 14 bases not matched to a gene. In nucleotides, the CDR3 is TGTGCCAGCAGCTCCCCGCCCCTAGCGGGATCCCGGGAGACCCAGTACTTC. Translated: CASSSPPLAGSRETQYF.